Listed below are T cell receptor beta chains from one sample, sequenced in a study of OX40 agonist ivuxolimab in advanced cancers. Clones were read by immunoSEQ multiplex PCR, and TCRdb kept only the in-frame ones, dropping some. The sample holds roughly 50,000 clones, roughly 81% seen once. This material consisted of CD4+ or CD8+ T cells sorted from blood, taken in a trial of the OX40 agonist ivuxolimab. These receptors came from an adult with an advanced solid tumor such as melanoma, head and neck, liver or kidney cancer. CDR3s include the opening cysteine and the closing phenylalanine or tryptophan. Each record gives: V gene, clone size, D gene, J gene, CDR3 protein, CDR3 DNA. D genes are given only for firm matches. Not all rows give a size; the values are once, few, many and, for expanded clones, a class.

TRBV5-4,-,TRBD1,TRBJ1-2,CASSTRTGEGGYTF,TGTGCCAGCAGCACCCGGACAGGGGAGGGAGGCTACACCTTC
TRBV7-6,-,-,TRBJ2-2,CASSPLSGELFF,TGTGCCAGCAGCCCCCTTTCCGGGGAGCTGTTTTTT
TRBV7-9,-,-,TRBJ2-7,CASSPRGVGNDEQYF,TGTGCCAGCAGCCCCCGCGGGGTTGGGAATGACGAGCAGTACTTC
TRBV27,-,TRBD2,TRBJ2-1,CASSSGLAGGNEDEQFF,TGTGCCAGCAGTTCCGGACTAGCGGGCGGAAATGAGGATGAGCAGTTCTTC
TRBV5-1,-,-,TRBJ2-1,CASSFLDYNEQFF,TGCGCCAGCAGCTTCCTAGATTACAATGAGCAGTTCTTC
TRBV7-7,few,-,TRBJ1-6,CASSLGGDNSPLHF,TGTGCCAGCAGCTTAGGAGGGGATAATTCACCCCTCCACTTT
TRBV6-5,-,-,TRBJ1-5,CASSQDSSTAQHF,TGTGCCAGCAGCCAGGACAGCTCTACAGCCCAGCATTTT
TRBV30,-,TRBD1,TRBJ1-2,CAWSLKGTDGYTF,TGTGCCTGGAGCCTAAAGGGGACAGACGGCTACACCTTC
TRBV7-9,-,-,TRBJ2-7,CASSLEGRTVNYEQYF,TGTGCCAGCAGCTTAGAAGGTAGGACGGTGAACTACGAGCAGTACTTC
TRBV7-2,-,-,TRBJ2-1,CASSFRIGGLDEQFF,TGTGCCAGCAGCTTTAGAATAGGCGGTTTAGATGAGCAGTTCTTC
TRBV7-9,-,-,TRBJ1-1,CASSPWGGGDTEAFF,TGTGCCAGCAGCCCCTGGGGGGGAGGAGACACTGAAGCTTTCTTT
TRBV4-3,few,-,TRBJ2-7,CASSPGKGSFYEQYF,TGCGCCAGCAGCCCAGGGAAAGGGTCATTCTACGAGCAGTACTTC
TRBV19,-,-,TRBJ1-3,CASSRQENPGNTIYF,TGTGCCAGTAGTAGACAGGAGAACCCTGGAAACACCATATATTTT
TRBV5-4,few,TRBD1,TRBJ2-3,CASSVDRGDLEYF,TGTGCCAGCAGCGTGGACAGGGGAGACCTGGAGTATTTT
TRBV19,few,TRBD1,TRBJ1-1,CASSVQGARTEAFF,TGTGCCAGTAGTGTACAGGGGGCGCGGACTGAAGCTTTCTTT
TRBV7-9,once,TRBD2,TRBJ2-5,CASSYGGSVETQYF,TGTGCCAGCAGCTACGGCGGGAGTGTCGAGACCCAGTACTTC
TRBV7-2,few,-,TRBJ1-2,CASSFRTVYGYTF,TGTGCCAGCAGCTTCCGGACAGTCTATGGCTACACCTTC